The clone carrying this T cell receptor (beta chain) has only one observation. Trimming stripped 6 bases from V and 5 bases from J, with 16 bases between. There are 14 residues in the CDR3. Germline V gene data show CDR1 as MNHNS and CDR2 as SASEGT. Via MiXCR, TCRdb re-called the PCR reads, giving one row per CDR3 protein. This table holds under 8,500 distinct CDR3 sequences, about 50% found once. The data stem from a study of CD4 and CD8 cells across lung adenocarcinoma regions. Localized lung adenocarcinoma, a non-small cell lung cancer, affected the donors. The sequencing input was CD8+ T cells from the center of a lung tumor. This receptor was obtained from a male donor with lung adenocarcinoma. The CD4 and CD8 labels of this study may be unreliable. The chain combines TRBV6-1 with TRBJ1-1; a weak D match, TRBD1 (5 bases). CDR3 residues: CASSHGGFGTEAFF. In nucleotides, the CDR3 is TGTGCCAGCAGCCACGGGGGGTTTGGTACTGAAGCTTTCTTT.